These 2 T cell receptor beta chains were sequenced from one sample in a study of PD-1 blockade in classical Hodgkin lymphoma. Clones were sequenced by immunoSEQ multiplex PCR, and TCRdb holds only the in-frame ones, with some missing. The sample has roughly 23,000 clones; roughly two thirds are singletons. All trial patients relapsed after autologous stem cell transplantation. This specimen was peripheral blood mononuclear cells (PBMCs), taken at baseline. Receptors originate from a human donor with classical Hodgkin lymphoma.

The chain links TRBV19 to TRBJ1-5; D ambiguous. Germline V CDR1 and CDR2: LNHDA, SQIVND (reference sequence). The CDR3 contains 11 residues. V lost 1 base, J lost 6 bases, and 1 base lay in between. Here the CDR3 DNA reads TGTGCCAGTAGTATAGGTCAGCCCCAGCATTTT. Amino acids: CASSIGQPQHF. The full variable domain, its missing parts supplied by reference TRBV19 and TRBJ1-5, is DGGITQSPKYLFRKEGQNVTLSCEQNLNHDAMYWYRQDPGQGLRLIYYSQIVNDFQKGDIAEGYSVSREKKESFPLTVTSAQKNPTAFYLCASSIGQPQHFGDGTRLSIL.

CDR3 region: CASSVDRGTGTEAFF. The CDR3 nucleotides read TGTGCCAGCAGCGTGGACAGGGGAACTGGCACTGAAGCTTTCTTT. The chain has TRBV9 and TRBJ1-1, with TRBD1 matching 9 bases. Germline CDR1 reads SGDLS; CDR2 reads YYNGEE. CDR3 size: 15 residues. After removal of 2 bases from V and 4 bases from J, the junction contained 6 bases not matched to a gene.